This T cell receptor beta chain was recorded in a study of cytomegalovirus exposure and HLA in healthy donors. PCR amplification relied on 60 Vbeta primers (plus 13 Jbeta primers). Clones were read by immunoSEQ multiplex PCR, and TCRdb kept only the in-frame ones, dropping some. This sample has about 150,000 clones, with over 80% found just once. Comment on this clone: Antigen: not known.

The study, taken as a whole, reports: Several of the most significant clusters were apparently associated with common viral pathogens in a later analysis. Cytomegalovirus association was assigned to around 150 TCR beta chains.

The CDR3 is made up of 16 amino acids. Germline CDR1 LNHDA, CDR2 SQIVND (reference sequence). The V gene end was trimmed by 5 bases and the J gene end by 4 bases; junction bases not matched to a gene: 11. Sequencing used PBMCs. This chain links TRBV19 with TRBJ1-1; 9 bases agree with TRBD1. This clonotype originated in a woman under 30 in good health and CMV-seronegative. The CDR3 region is CASSAGTGPWSTEAFF. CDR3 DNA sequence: TGTGCCAGTAGTGCTGGGACAGGGCCTTGGAGCACTGAAGCTTTCTTT.